This is a list of T cell receptor beta chains from one sample in a study of CD8+ T cells in alopecia areata. The table came from immunoSEQ multiplex PCR; TCRdb's copy has only in-frame clones and leaves some out. The table lists 75,000 to 100,000 clones, roughly two fifths of them singletons, with 1.3% in the top ten. The specimen sequenced was CD4+ T cells sorted from blood. The receptors derive from a human donor with alopecia areata. Both conserved end residues are part of each CDR3. Each record gives: D gene, clone size, J gene, V gene, CDR3 protein, CDR3 DNA. A D gene is named only where the DNA matches it firmly. Some rows mark clone size as missing; the rest say once, few, many or name a class of expanded clone.

TRBD1 NA TRBJ2-5 TRBV9 CASSGTGWGQETQYF TGTGCCAGCAGCGGGACAGGGTGGGGACAAGAGACCCAGTACTTC
NA NA TRBJ2-2 TRBV6-4 CASSQDYTGELFF TGTGCCAGCAGTCAGGATTACACCGGGGAGCTGTTTTTT
TRBD1 few TRBJ2-7 TRBV4-1 CASSQDRWTGGAYEQYF TGCGCCAGCAGCCAAGATAGGTGGACAGGGGGGGCCTACGAGCAGTACTTC
NA NA TRBJ2-1 TRBV23-1 CASSAQERRNEQFF TGCGCCAGCAGTGCGCAGGAAAGGAGGAATGAGCAGTTCTTC
NA few TRBJ2-3 TRBV9 CASRATAGSSEAQYF TGTGCCAGCAGAGCTACAGCCGGCAGTTCAGAGGCGCAGTATTTT
NA NA TRBJ2-3 TRBV5-1 CASSLSIPSTDTQYF TGCGCCAGCAGCTTGTCGATCCCGAGCACAGATACGCAGTATTTT
TRBD2 NA TRBJ2-5 TRBV7-2 CASSLNILLAGAQETQYF TGTGCCAGCAGCCTAAACATTCTCCTAGCGGGGGCTCAAGAGACCCAGTACTTC
TRBD2 few TRBJ2-3 TRBV7-8 CASSLAGGRPWDTQYF TGTGCCAGCAGCTTAGCCGGCGGGAGGCCATGGGATACGCAGTATTTT
NA few TRBJ1-2 TRBV29-1 CSVSSGTYGYTF TGCAGCGTTTCGTCGGGGACCTATGGCTACACCTTC
NA NA TRBJ2-7 TRBV29-1 CSVVLLKSSYEQYF TGCAGCGTTGTGCTTCTTAAGAGCTCCTACGAGCAGTACTTC
NA few TRBJ1-1 TRBV7-6 CASSLTDSLNTEAFF TGTGCCAGCAGCTTAACAGACAGCCTGAACACTGAAGCTTTCTTT
TRBD1 few TRBJ1-1 TRBV4-3 CASSAGGNTEAFF TGCGCCAGCAGTGCAGGGGGGAACACTGAAGCTTTCTTT
NA NA TRBJ2-7 TRBV5-1 CASSLGLVEKAQYF TGCGCCAGCAGCTTGGGACTAGTTGAGAAGGCGCAGTACTTC
TRBD2 few TRBJ2-5 TRBV18 CASSPPGLAGHLRETQYF TGTGCCAGCTCACCACCGGGGCTAGCGGGGCATCTACGGGAGACCCAGTACTTC
NA NA TRBJ1-6 TRBV7-2 CASSTDDSRGSPLHF TGTGCCAGCAGCACAGATGACTCCCGAGGTTCACCCCTCCACTTT